The 14 T cell receptor beta chains in this list originate from one sample, sequenced in a study of T cell responses to AZD1222 COVID-19 vaccine (dated by TCRdb to about 2021). The intended sense of this specimen's time point label: baseline before first vaccination. Receptors were amplified or captured by the immunoSEQ multiplex PCR assay. Not all clones reach the TCRdb copy of this immuneACCESS table, which keeps in-frame sequences only. Checked studies attribute under half of the gap to unresolved V genes and leave the rest unexplained. Counted in this sample were 95,000 to 130,000 clones; more than 85% of them appeared once. In total, the top ten clones hold approximately 3.1% of the sample. Sequenced here: peripheral blood, sampled on day 0 of AZD1222 vaccination. Source of these receptors: an adult in good health.

The chain couples TRBV6-1 to TRBJ1-4, with a tentative D call TRBD1 (6 bases). The germline V gene encodes CDR1 MNHNS and CDR2 SASEGT. The ends were cut back, 3 bases at V and 10 bases at J, with 15 bases in the middle. The CDR3 totals 14 residues. The CDR3: CASSDLGGAGKLFF. The CDR3 nucleotides are TGTGCCAGCAGTGACCTTGGGGGGGCAGGAAAACTGTTTTTT.

This rearrangement joins TRBV7-9 to TRBJ2-3; 11 nucleotides match TRBD2. In germline, CDR1 is SEHNR, CDR2 FQNEAQ (reference sequence). The CDR3 spans 16 residues. The junction had 14 bases not matched to a gene; V was cut back by 11 bases and J by 4 bases. The CDR3 DNA is TGTGCCCGAACCCCAATAGCGGGAGGGCCATCAGATACGCAGTATTTT. Its translation is CARTPIAGGPSDTQYF.

This chain connects TRBV6-5 to TRBJ1-6, with a possible D match to TRBD1 (5 bases). Germline V gene data show CDR1 as MNHEY and CDR2 as SVGAGI. The CDR3 extends over 15 amino acids. V was pared by 2 bases and J by 8 bases, with 13 bases between. The CDR3 loop reads CASSYLRGWDSPLHF. CDR3 coding DNA: TGTGCCAGCAGTTACCTAAGGGGTTGGGATTCACCCCTCCACTTT.

The rearrangement joins TRBV29-1 to TRBJ2-1, with TRBD2 identical over 8 bases. Per the germline V gene, CDR1 is SQVTM and CDR2 is ANQGSEA. The V and J ends lost 6 bases and 5 bases, in that order; junction bases with no gene match: 9. The CDR3 is 14 amino acids. The CDR3 spells CSVPSSGHHNEQFF. The DNA of the CDR3 is TGCAGCGTCCCGTCTAGCGGGCACCACAATGAGCAGTTCTTC.

J is TRBJ2-1 and V is TRBV6-5; D is uncertain. V lost 6 bases and J 10 bases, leaving 10 bases between the germline ends. Germline V gene lookup returns CDR1 MNHEY and CDR2 SVGAGI. CDR3 length equals 11 residues. CDR3 nucleotide sequence: TGTGCCAGCAGGGCTGGAATGGAGCAGTTCTTC. Translation gives CASRAGMEQFF.

The chain combines TRBV5-1 with TRBJ2-1; D remains unclear. Trimming removed 2 bases from V and 1 base from J, with 13 bases in between. Germline lookup yields CDR1 SGHRS and CDR2 YFSETQ. The CDR3 totals 16 residues. CDR3 DNA sequence: TGCGCCAGCAGCTTATTGGTTGGCAAGTCCTACAATGAGCAGTTCTTC. This codes for CASSLLVGKSYNEQFF.

The rearrangement joins TRBV11-3 to TRBJ1-3; a weak D match, TRBD1 (6 bases). Trimming cost V 5 bases and J 1 base, with 6 bases left between them. The germline CDR1 and CDR2 sequences are SGHNT and YENEEA. The CDR3 contains 13 residues. As DNA, the CDR3 is TGTGCCAGCAGCCAGGGGTCTGGAAACACCATATATTTT. As protein: CASSQGSGNTIYF.

In DNA form, the CDR3 reads TGTGCCAGCAGGGGCGGGGGGAGAAATACCGGGGAGCTGTTTTTT. Translation gives CASRGGGRNTGELFF. The rearrangement links TRBV3-1 (or the pseudogene TRBV3-2) to TRBJ2-2, with 8 bases identical to TRBD2. CDR1 is LGHDT and CDR2 is YNNKEL in the germline V gene (reference sequence). The CDR3 extends over 15 amino acids. V lost 6 bases, J lost 5 bases, and 8 bases stayed unmatched.

The rearrangement uses TRBV10-3 and TRBJ2-5; 8 nucleotides align to TRBD1. This CDR3 is 15 amino acids long. With 2 bases clipped from V and 5 bases from J, the junction kept 7 bases outside the gene matches. The germline CDR1 and CDR2 sequences are ENHRY and SYGVKD. The CDR3 reads CAISEGQGSRETQYF. CDR3 bases: TGTGCCATCAGTGAGGGACAGGGCTCTAGGGAGACCCAGTACTTC.

The genes are TRBV7-3 and TRBJ2-7; either TRBD1 or TRBD2 may supply D (5 bases each). The CDR3 is made up of 17 amino acids. Germline V gives CDR1 SGHTA, CDR2 FQGTGA. V lost 5 bases and J 7 bases, leaving 27 bases between the germline ends. For the CDR3, the DNA is TGTGCCAGCAGCCCCGGGGCAGGGTTAGTCTATAGGGAGGAGCAGTACTTC. Protein: CASSPGAGLVYREEQYF.

This clone was recorded once. The chain links TRBV4-1 to TRBJ2-2; D is unresolved. The V gene lost 1 base and the J gene lost 7 bases, with 4 bases spanning the gap. CDR1 is MGHRA and CDR2 is YSYEKL in the germline V gene. This CDR3 has 12 amino acids. The CDR3 sequence: CASSQGGGELFF. The CDR3 coding sequence is TGCGCCAGCAGCCAAGGGGGCGGGGAGCTGTTTTTT.

This sequence joins TRBV5-6 and TRBJ1-3, with 7 bases lining up with TRBD1. Germline lookup yields CDR1 SGHDT and CDR2 YYEEEE. This CDR3 has 17 amino acids. The V gene end was trimmed by 2 bases and the J gene end by 3 bases; junction bases not matched to a gene: 11. DNA for the CDR3: TGTGCCAGCAGCTTATACCCGACAGGGTCATATGGAAACACCATATATTTT. Its translation: CASSLYPTGSYGNTIYF.

The chain is built from TRBV4-1 and TRBJ2-1; D remains unclear. The germline V and J ends were trimmed by 0 bases and 6 bases, with 15 bases remaining between them. Germline V gene sequence: CDR1 MGHRA, CDR2 YSYEKL. CDR3 size: 16 residues. The CDR3 coding sequence is TGCGCCAGCAGCCAAGATCCCCGGGCCTGGGGCAATGAGCAGTTCTTC. Translating it yields CASSQDPRAWGNEQFF.

V is TRBV4-1 and J is TRBJ1-5, with D hard to call. In germline, CDR1 is MGHRA, CDR2 YSYEKL. V dropped 4 bases and J dropped 0 bases, with 10 bases sitting between them. This CDR3 has 15 amino acids. The CDR3 reads CASSPAQPSNQPQHF. The CDR3 bases are TGCGCCAGCAGCCCAGCACAGCCTAGCAATCAGCCCCAGCATTTT.